This TCR beta chain was observed in a study of cytomegalovirus exposure and HLA in healthy donors. CDR3 length: 15 amino acids. Germline values: CDR1 LNHDA, CDR2 SQIVND (reference sequence). Trimming cost V 7 bases and J 5 bases; bases outside gene matches: 6. Use of 60 Vbeta and 13 Jbeta primers characterized the PCR. Assay: immunoSEQ multiplex PCR; the TCRdb copy retains only in-frame clones and omits some. Recorded for this sample: 150,000 or so clones. Source material: PBMCs. The TCR comes from a woman younger than 35 in good health and CMV-seronegative. The chain is built from TRBV19 and TRBJ2-2; 11 positions match TRBD1. CDR3 amino acids: CASNKGQGGTGELFF. CDR3 in DNA: TGTGCCAGTAATAAGGGACAGGGGGGTACCGGGGAGCTGTTTTTT.